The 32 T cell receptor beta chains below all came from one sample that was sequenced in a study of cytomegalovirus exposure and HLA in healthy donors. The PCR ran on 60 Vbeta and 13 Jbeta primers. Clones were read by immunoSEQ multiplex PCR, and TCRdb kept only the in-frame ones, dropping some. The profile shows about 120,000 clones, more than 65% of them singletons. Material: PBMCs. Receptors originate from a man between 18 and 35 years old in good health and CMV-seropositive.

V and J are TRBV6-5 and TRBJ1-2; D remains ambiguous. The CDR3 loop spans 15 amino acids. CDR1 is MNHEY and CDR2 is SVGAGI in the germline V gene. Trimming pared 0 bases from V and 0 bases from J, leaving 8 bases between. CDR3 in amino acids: CASSYSRGSNYGYTF. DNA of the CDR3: TGTGCCAGCAGTTACTCCCGAGGTTCTAACTATGGCTACACCTTC.

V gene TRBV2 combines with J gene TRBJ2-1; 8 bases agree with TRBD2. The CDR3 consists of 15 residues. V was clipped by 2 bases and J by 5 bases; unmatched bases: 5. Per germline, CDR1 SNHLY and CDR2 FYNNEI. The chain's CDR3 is CASSEWGLENNEQFF. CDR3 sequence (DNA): TGTGCCAGCAGTGAATGGGGACTAGAGAACAATGAGCAGTTCTTC. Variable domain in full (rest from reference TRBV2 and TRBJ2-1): EPEVTQTPSHQVTQMGQEVILRCVPISNHLYFYWYRQILGQKVEFLVSFYNNEISEKSEIFDDQFSVERPDGSNFTLKIRSTKLEDSAMYFCASSEWGLENNEQFFGPGTRLTVL.

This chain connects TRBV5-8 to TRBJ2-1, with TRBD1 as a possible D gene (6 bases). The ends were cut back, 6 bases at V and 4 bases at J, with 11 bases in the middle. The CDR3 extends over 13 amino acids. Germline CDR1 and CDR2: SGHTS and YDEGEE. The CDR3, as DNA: TGTGCCAGCACCCAACAGGGTTACAATGAGCAGTTCTTC. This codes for CASTQQGYNEQFF.

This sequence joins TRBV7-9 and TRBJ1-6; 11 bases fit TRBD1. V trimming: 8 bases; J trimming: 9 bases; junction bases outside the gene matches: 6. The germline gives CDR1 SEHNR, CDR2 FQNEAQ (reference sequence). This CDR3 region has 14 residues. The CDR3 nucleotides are TGTGCCAGCGAGGGCGGGACAGGGGGTTCACCCCTCCACTTT. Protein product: CASEGGTGGSPLHF.

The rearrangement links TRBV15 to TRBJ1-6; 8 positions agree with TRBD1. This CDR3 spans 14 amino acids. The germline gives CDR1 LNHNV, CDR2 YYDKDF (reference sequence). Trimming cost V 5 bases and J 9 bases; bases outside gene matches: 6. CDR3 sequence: CATSLAGGGSPLHF. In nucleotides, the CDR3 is TGTGCCACCAGCCTGGCAGGGGGCGGTTCACCCCTCCACTTT.

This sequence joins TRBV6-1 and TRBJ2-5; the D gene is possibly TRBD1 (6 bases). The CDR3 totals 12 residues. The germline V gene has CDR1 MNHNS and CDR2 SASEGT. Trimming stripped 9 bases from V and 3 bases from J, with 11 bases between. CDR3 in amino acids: CASGQRKETQYF. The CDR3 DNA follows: TGTGCCAGTGGACAGAGAAAAGAGACCCAGTACTTC.

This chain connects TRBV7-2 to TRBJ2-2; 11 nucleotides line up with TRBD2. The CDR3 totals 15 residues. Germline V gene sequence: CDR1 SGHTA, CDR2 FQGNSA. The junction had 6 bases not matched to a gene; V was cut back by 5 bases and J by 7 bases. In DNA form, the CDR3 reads TGTGCCAGCAGCGCACTCCTAGCGGGAGGCGGGGAGCTGTTTTTT. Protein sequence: CASSALLAGGGELFF.

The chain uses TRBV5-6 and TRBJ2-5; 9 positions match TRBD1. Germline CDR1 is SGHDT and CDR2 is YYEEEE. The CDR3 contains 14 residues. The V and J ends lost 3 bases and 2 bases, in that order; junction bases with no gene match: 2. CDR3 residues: CASSWGTGQETQYF. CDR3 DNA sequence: TGTGCCAGCAGCTGGGGGACAGGGCAAGAGACCCAGTACTTC.

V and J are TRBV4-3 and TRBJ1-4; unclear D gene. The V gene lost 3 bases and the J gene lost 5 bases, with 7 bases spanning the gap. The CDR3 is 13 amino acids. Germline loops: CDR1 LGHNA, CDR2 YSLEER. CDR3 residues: CASSHIQNEKLFF. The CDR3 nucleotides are TGCGCCAGCAGCCATATACAGAATGAAAAACTGTTTTTT.

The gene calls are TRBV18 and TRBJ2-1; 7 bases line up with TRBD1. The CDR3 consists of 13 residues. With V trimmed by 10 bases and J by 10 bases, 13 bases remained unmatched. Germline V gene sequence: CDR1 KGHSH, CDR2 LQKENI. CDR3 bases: TGTGCCACCCAGGGGGTATCAAAGTCCGAGCAGTTCTTC. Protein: CATQGVSKSEQFF.

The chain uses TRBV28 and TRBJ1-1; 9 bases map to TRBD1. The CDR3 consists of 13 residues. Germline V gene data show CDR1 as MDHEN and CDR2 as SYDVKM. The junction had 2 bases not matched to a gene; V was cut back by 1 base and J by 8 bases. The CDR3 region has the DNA TGTGCCAGCAGTTTATTTGGGACAGGGGAAGCTTTCTTT. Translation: CASSLFGTGEAFF.

Here the CDR3 reads CASSFVIANTGELFF. The CDR3 region has the DNA TGTGCCAGCAGCTTCGTGATAGCGAACACCGGGGAGCTGTTTTTT. The genes are TRBV5-4 and TRBJ2-2; no clear D. CDR1 and CDR2 (germline): SGHNT, YYREEE (reference sequence). Trimming shortened V by 2 bases and J by 0 bases, and 8 bases separated the two germline ends. This CDR3 has 15 residues.

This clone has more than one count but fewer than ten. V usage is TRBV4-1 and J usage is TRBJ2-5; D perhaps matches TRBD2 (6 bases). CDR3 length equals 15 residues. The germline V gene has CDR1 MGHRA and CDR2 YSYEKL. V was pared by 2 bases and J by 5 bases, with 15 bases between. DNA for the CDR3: TGCGCCAGCAGCCAACTCGCGGGGACCCGGGAGACCCAGTACTTC. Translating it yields CASSQLAGTRETQYF.

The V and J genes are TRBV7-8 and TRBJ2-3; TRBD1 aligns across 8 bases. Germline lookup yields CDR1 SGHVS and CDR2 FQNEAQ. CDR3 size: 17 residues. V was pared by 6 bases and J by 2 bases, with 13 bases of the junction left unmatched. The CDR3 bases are TGTGCCAGCAGTGGTCCTCGGACAGGGCACTTCACAGATACGCAGTATTTT. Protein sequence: CASSGPRTGHFTDTQYF.

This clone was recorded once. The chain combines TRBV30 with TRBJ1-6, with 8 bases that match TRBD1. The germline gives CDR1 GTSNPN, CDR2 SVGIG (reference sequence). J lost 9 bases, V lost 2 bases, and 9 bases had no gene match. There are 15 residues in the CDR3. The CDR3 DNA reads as TGTGCCTGGAGTACGAAGACAGGGGAACCTTCACCCCTCCACTTT. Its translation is CAWSTKTGEPSPLHF.

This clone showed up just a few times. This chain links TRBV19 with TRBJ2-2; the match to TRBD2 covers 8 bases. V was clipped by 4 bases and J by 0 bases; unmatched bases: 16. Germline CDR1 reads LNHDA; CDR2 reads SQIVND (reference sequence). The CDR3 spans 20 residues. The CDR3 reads CASSKARGGTSFANTGELFF. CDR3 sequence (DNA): TGTGCCAGTAGTAAGGCGCGCGGGGGGACCTCGTTCGCGAACACCGGGGAGCTGTTTTTT.

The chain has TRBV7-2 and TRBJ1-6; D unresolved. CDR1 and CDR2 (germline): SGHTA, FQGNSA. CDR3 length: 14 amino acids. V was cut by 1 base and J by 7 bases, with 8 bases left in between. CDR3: CASSLVPQNSPLHF. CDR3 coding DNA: TGTGCCAGCAGCTTAGTTCCACAGAATTCACCCCTCCACTTT.

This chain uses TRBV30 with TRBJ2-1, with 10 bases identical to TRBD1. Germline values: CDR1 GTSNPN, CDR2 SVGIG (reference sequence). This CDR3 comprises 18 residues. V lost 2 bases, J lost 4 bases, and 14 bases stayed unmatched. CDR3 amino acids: CAWSRQGANHGEYNEQFF. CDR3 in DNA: TGTGCCTGGAGTCGACAGGGGGCGAACCACGGGGAATACAATGAGCAGTTCTTC.

CDR3 loop: CAWRARDRGTYEQYF. The DNA of the CDR3 is TGTGCCTGGAGGGCCCGGGACAGGGGAACCTACGAGCAGTACTTC. The V gene is TRBV30, the J gene TRBJ2-7; 10 nucleotides match TRBD1. This CDR3 is built from 15 residues. Germline V gives CDR1 GTSNPN, CDR2 SVGIG (reference sequence). V dropped 3 bases and J dropped 2; count of bases not matched to a gene: 7.

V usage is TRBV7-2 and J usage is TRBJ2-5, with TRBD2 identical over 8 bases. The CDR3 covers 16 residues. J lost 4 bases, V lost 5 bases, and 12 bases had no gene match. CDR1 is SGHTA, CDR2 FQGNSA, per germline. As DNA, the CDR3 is TGTGCCAGCAGCAAATACCCGGGGACTAGTTTAGAGACCCAGTACTTC. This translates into CASSKYPGTSLETQYF.

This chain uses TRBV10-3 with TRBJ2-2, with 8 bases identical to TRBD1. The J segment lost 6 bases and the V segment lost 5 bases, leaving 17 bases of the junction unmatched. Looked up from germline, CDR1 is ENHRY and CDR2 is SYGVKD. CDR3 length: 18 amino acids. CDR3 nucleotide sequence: TGTGCCATCAGTCCGAACCTTTTCACCCTGACAGGGGCCGGGGAGCTGTTTTTT. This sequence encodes CAISPNLFTLTGAGELFF.

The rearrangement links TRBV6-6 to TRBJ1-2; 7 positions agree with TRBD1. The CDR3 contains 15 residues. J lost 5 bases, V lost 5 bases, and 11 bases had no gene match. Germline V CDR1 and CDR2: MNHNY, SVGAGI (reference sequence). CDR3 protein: CASSTPEGQRYGYTF. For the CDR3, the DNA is TGTGCCAGCAGTACCCCTGAGGGACAGAGATATGGCTACACCTTC.

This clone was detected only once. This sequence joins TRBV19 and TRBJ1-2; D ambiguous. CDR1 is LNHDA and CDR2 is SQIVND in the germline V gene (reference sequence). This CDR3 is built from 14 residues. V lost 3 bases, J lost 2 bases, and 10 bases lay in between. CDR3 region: CASSMRNQNYGYTF. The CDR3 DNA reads TGTGCCAGTAGTATGCGGAACCAAAACTATGGCTACACCTTC.

CDR3 in amino acids: CASSSNTDTQYF. In DNA, the CDR3 is TGTGCCAGCAGCTCCAACACAGATACGCAGTATTTT. The rearrangement links TRBV11-3 to TRBJ2-3, with no clear D. The germline gives CDR1 SGHNT, CDR2 YENEEA. Trimming stripped 4 bases from V and 2 bases from J, with 4 bases between. The CDR3 runs 12 residues.

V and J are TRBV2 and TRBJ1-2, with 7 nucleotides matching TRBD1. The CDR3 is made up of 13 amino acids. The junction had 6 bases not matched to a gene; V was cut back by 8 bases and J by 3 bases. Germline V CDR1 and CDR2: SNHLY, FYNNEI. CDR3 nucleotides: TGTGCCAGCCAAACAGGGGCCGACTATGGCTACACCTTC. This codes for CASQTGADYGYTF. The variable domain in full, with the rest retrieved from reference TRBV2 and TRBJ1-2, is EPEVTQTPSHQVTQMGQEVILRCVPISNHLYFYWYRQILGQKVEFLVSFYNNEISEKSEIFDDQFSVERPDGSNFTLKIRSTKLEDSAMYFCASQTGADYGYTFGSGTRLTVV.

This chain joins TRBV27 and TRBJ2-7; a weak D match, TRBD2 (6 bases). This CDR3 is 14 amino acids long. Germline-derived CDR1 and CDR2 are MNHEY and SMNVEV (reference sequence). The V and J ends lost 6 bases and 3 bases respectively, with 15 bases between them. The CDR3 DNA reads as TGTGCCAGCAGCCACCGGGAGACACTCTACGAGCAGTACTTC. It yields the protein CASSHRETLYEQYF.

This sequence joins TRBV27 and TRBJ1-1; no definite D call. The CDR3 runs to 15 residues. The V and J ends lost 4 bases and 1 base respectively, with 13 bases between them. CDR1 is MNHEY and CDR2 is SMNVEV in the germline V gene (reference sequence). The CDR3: CASSSSTRGNTEAFF. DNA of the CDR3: TGTGCCAGCAGTTCATCGACTCGTGGGAACACTGAAGCTTTCTTT.

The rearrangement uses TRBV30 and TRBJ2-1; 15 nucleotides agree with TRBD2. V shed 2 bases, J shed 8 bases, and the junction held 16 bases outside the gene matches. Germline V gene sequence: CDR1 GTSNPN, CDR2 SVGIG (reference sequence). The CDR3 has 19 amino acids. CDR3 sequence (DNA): TGTGCCTGGAGTTCACCGGGACTAGCGGGGGGCCTCCCTCGTGATGAGCAGTTCTTC. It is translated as CAWSSPGLAGGLPRDEQFF.

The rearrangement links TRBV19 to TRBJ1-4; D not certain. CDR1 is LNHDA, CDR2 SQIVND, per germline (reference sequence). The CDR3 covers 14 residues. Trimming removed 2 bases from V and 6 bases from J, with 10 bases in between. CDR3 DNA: TGTGCCAGTAGTATACGGGATTCGTATGAAAAACTGTTTTTT. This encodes CASSIRDSYEKLFF.

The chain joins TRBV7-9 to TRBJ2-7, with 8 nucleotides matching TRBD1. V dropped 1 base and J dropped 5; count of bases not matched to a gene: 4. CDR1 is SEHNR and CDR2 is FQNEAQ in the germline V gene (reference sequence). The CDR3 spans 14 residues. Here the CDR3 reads CASSLDRGVDEQYF. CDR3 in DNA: TGTGCCAGCAGCTTAGACAGGGGGGTCGACGAGCAGTACTTC.

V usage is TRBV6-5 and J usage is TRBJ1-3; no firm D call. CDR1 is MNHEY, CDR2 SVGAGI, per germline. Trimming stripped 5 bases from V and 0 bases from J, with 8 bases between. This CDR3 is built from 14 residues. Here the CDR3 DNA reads TGTGCCAGCAGTACCGGGAGCTCTGGAAACACCATATATTTT. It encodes CASSTGSSGNTIYF.

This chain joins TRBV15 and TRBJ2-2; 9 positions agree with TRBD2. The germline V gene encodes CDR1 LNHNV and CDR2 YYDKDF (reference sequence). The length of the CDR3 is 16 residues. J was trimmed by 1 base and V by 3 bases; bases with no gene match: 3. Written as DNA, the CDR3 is TGTGCCACCAGCAGGTATAGCGGGAGGAACACCGGGGAGCTGTTTTTT. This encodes CATSRYSGRNTGELFF.